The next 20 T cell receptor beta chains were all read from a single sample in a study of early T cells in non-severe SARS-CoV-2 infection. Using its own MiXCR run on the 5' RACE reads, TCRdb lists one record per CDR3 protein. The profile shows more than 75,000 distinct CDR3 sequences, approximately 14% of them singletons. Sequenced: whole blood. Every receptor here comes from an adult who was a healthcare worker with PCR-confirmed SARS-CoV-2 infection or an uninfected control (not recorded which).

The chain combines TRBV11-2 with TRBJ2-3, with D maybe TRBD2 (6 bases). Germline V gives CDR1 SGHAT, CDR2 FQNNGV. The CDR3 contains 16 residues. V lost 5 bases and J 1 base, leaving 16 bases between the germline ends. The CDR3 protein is CASSPWEGTGTDTQYF. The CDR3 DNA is TGTGCCAGCAGCCCATGGGAAGGGACTGGCACAGATACGCAGTATTTT.

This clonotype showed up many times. CDR3 amino acids: CASSVSPNRGQETQYF. CDR3 sequence (DNA): TGTGCCAGCAGCGTGTCTCCCAACAGGGGGCAAGAGACCCAGTACTTC. The rearrangement uses TRBV9 and TRBJ2-5; TRBD1 agrees at 8 bases. This CDR3 is 16 amino acids long. The J segment lost 2 bases and the V segment lost 2 bases, leaving 8 bases of the junction unmatched. Germline lookup yields CDR1 SGDLS and CDR2 YYNGEE.

This chain's CDR3 is CASSLGLAGGLTDTQYF. CDR3 coding DNA: TGTGCCAGCAGCTTAGGGCTAGCGGGGGGACTCACAGATACGCAGTATTTT. The chain employs TRBV7-2 and TRBJ2-3; 11 nucleotides match TRBD2. Germline CDR1 reads SGHTA; CDR2 reads FQGNSA. The CDR3 has 17 amino acids. The V and J ends lost 1 base and 2 bases, in that order; junction bases with no gene match: 5.

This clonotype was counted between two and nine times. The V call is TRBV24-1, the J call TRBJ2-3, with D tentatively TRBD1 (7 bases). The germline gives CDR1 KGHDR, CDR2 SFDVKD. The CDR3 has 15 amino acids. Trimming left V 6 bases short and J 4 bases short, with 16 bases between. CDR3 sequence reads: CATSPIRGEADTQYF. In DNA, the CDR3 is TGTGCCACCAGTCCCATCAGGGGGGAAGCAGATACGCAGTATTTT.

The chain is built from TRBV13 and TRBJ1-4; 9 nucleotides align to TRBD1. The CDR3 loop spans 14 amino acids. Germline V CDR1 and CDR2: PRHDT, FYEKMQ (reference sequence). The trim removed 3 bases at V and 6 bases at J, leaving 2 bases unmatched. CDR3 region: CASSFRQGDEKLFF. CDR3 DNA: TGTGCCAGCAGCTTCCGACAGGGGGATGAAAAACTGTTTTTT.

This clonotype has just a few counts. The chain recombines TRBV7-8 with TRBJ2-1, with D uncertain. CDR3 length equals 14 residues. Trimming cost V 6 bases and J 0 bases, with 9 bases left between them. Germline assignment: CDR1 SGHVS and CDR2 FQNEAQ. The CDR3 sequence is CASSSRNSYNEQFF. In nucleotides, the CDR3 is TGTGCCAGCAGTTCTAGAAACTCCTACAATGAGCAGTTCTTC.

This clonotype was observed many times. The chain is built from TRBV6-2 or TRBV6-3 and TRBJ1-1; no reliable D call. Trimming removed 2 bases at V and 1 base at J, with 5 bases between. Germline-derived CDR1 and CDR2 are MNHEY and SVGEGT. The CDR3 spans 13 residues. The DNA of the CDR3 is TGTGCCAGCAGTTACCTATGGAACACTGAAGCTTTCTTT. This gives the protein CASSYLWNTEAFF.

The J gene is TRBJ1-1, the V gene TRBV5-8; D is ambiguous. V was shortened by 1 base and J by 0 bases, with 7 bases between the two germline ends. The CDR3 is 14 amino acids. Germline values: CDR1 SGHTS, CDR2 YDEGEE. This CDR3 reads CASSLWAVNTEAFF. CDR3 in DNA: TGTGCCAGCAGCTTGTGGGCGGTGAACACTGAAGCTTTCTTT.

The CDR3 loop reads CASSLAGTVETQYF. The CDR3 DNA sequence: TGCGCCAGCAGCTTGGCCGGGACAGTGGAGACCCAGTACTTC. The genes are TRBV5-1 and TRBJ2-5; TRBD1 matches 7 bases. The V and J ends lost 0 bases and 5 bases, in that order; junction bases with no gene match: 4. This CDR3 has 14 residues. From germline, CDR1 is SGHRS and CDR2 YFSETQ.

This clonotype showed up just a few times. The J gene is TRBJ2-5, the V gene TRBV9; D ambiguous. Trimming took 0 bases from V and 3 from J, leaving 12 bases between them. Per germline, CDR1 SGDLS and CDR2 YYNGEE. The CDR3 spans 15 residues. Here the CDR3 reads CASSVDAVVEETQYF. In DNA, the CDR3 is TGTGCCAGCAGCGTAGATGCCGTTGTCGAAGAGACCCAGTACTTC.

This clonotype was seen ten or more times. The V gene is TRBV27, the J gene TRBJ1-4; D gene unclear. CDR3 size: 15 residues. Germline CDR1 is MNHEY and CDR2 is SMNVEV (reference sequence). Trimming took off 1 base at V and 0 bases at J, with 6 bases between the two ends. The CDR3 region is CASSLLRATNEKLFF. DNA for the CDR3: TGTGCCAGCAGTTTATTGCGGGCAACTAATGAAAAACTGTTTTTT. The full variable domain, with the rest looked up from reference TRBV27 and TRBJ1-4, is EAQVTQNPRYLITVTGKKLTVTCSQNMNHEYMSWYRQDPGLGLRQIYYSMNVEVTDKGDVPEGYKVSRKEKRNFPLILESPSPNQTSLYFCASSLLRATNEKLFFGSGTQLSVL.

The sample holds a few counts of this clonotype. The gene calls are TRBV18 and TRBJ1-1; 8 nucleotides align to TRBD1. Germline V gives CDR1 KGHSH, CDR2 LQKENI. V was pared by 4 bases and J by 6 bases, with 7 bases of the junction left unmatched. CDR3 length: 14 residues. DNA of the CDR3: TGTGCCAGCTCACTCCCGGACAGGGCCCCTGAAGCTTTCTTT. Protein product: CASSLPDRAPEAFF.

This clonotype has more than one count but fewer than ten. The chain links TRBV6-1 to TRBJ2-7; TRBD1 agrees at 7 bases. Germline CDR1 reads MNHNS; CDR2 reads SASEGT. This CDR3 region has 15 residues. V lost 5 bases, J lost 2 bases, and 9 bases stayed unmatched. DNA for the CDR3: TGTGCCAGCAGTAAATACCGGGACAGTGCCTACGAGCAGTACTTC. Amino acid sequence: CASSKYRDSAYEQYF.

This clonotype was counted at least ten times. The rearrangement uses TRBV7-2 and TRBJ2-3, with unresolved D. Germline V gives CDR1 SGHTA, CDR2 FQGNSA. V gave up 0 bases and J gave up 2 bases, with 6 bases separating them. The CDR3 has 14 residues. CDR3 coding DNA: TGTGCCAGCAGCTTAGCGTCGTACACAGATACGCAGTATTTT. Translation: CASSLASYTDTQYF. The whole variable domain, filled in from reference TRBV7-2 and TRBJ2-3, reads GAGVSQSPSNKVTEKGKDVELRCDPISGHTALYWYRQSLGQGLEFLIYFQGNSAPDKSGLPSDRFSAERTGGSVSTLTIQRTQQEDSAVYLCASSLASYTDTQYFGPGTRLTVL.

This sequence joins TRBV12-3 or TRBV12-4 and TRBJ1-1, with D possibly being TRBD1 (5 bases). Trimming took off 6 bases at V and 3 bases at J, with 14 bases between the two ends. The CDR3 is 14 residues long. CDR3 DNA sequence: TGTGCCAGCAGACCGGGACGGATGGACACTGAAGCTTTCTTT. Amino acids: CASRPGRMDTEAFF.

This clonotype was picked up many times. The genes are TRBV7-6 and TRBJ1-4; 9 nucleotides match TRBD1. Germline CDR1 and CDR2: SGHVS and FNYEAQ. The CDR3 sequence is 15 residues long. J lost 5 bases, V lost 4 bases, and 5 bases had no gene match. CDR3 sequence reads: CASSYRTGANEKLFF. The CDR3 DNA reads TGTGCCAGCAGCTACCGGACAGGGGCAAATGAAAAACTGTTTTTT.

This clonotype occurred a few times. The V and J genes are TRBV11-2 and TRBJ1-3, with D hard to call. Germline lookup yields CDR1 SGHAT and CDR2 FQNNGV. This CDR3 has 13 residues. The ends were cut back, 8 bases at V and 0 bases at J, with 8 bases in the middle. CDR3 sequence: CASLRSSGNTIYF. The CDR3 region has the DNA TGTGCCAGCCTCAGGAGCTCTGGAAACACCATATATTTT.

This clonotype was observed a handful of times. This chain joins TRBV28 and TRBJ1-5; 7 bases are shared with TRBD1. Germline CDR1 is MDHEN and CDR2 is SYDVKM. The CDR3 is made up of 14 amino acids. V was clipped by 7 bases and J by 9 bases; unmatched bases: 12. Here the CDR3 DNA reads TGTGCCAGCAAAGGGGCAGGGGGAGGACCGCCCCAGCATTTT. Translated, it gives CASKGAGGGPPQHF.

This chain's CDR3 is CASSQPGQGTTEAFF. CDR3 DNA: TGTGCCAGCAGCCAACCGGGACAGGGCACCACTGAAGCTTTCTTT. This chain uses TRBV12-3 or TRBV12-4 with TRBJ1-1, with 9 bases that match TRBD1. V trimming: 6 bases; J trimming: 4 bases; junction bases outside the gene matches: 9. This CDR3 comprises 15 residues.

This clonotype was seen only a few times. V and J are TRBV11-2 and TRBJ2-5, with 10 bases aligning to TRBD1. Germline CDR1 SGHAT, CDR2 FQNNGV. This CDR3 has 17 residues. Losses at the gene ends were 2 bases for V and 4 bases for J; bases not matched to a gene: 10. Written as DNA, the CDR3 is TGTGCCAGCAGCTTAAAATTCTCGGGACAGGGGAGAGAGACCCAGTACTTC. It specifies CASSLKFSGQGRETQYF.